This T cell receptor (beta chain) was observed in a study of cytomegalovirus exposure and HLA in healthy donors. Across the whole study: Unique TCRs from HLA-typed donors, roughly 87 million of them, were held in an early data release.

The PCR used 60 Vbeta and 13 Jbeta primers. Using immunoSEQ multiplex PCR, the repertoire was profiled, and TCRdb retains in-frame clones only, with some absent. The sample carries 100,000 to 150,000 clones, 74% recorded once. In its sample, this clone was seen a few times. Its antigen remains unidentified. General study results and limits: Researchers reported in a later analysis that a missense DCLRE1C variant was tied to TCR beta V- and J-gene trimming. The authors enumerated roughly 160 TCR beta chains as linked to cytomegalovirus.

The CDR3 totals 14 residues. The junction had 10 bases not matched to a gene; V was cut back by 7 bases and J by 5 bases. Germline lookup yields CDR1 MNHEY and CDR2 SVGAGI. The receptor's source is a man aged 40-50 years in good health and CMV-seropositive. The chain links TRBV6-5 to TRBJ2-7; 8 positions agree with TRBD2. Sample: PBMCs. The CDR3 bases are TGTGCCAGCAATAGGCGGGAGGTGGGGGACGAGCAGTACTTC. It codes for CASNRREVGDEQYF.